The next 32 T cell receptor beta chains were all read from a single sample in a study of blood T cell repertoires in COVID-19. TCRdb keeps only in-frame clones here, not all; method: immunoSEQ multiplex PCR. The sample records about 320,000 clones, 89% being singletons. Sequencing was carried out using peripheral blood. The receptors stem from a man between 18 and 35 years old who had recovered from COVID-19.

This chain uses TRBV12-5 with TRBJ2-7; 8 positions match TRBD1. V shed 6 bases and J 3 bases; nucleotides not matched to a gene: 1. From germline, CDR1 is LGHNT and CDR2 FRNRAP. The CDR3 runs 12 residues. The CDR3 protein is CASGGQGYEQYF. The CDR3 nucleotides are TGTGCTAGTGGCGGACAGGGCTACGAGCAGTACTTC.

The chain carries TRBV19 and TRBJ2-7; D is unresolved. The CDR3 loop spans 11 amino acids. Germline-derived CDR1 and CDR2 are LNHDA and SQIVND (reference sequence). V was cut by 6 bases and J by 3 bases, with 6 bases left in between. CDR3 residues: CASRSNYEQYF. CDR3 bases: TGTGCCAGTAGATCAAACTACGAGCAGTACTTC.

The chain has TRBV9 and TRBJ2-1, with 12 nucleotides matching TRBD2. Germline lookup yields CDR1 SGDLS and CDR2 YYNGEE. The CDR3 consists of 15 residues. J gave up 7 bases and V 5 bases, and 7 bases lay outside the gene matches. The chain's CDR3 is CASRAPSGGANEQFF. The CDR3 nucleotides are TGTGCCAGCAGGGCCCCTAGCGGGGGGGCGAATGAGCAGTTCTTC. Looking up the rest from reference TRBV9 and TRBJ2-1 gives the full variable domain: DSGVTQTPKHLITATGQRVTLRCSPRSGDLSVYWYQQSLDQGLQFLIQYYNGEERAKGNILERFSAQQFPDLHSELNLSSLELGDSALYFCASRAPSGGANEQFFGPGTRLTVL.

The chain employs TRBV6-2 or TRBV6-3 and TRBJ2-5; TRBD2 agrees at 8 bases. After removal of 2 bases from V and 4 bases from J, the junction contained 6 bases not matched to a gene. In germline, CDR1 is MNHEY, CDR2 SVGEGT. This CDR3 has 15 amino acids. The CDR3 DNA reads as TGTGCCAGCAGTTACGACCGGAGCGGGAGAGAGACCCAGTACTTC. Amino acids: CASSYDRSGRETQYF.

This clone appeared a few times. V usage is TRBV18 and J usage is TRBJ1-2; tentatively, D is TRBD1 (5 bases). Germline-derived CDR1 and CDR2 are KGHSH and LQKENI. Trimming took off 2 bases at V and 3 bases at J, with 7 bases between the two ends. The CDR3 is 13 amino acids. For the CDR3, the DNA is TGTGCCAGCTCACCAGGGGCTGACTATGGCTACACCTTC. Its translation is CASSPGADYGYTF.

The chain couples TRBV7-6 to TRBJ1-1; the D gene is possibly TRBD1 (6 bases). The V end lost 7 bases, the J end lost 8 bases, and 20 bases lay between the germline ends. The CDR3 is made up of 14 amino acids. Germline CDR1 is SGHVS and CDR2 is FNYEAQ. The CDR3 DNA reads TGTGCCAGCACCACATCCCGACAGGTCGACGAAGCTTTCTTT. This translates into CASTTSRQVDEAFF. The full variable domain, with the rest looked up from reference TRBV7-6 and TRBJ1-1, is GAGVSQSPRYKVTKRGQDVALRCDPISGHVSLYWYRQALGQGPEFLTYFNYEAQQDKSGLPNDRFSAERPEGSISTLTIQRTEQRDSAMYRCASTTSRQVDEAFFGQGTRLTVV.

The chain links TRBV27 to TRBJ1-3; D is possibly TRBD1 (5 bases). Trimming shortened V by 7 bases and J by 5 bases, and 15 bases separated the two germline ends. Per germline, CDR1 MNHEY and CDR2 SMNVEV (reference sequence). The CDR3 runs 14 residues. The CDR3 DNA reads as TGTGCCAGCACACTGTCGTGGGGCAGAAACACCATATATTTT. Residues: CASTLSWGRNTIYF.

The chain uses TRBV18 and TRBJ2-3, with 10 bases identical to TRBD2. Trimming took 2 bases from V and 6 from J; bases not matched to a gene: 5. This CDR3 contains 15 residues. In germline, CDR1 is KGHSH, CDR2 LQKENI. The CDR3 loop reads CASSPFSGGQDTQYF. The CDR3 DNA reads TGTGCCAGCTCACCATTTAGCGGGGGGCAGGATACGCAGTATTTT.

This clone was seen only a few times. This chain connects TRBV30 to TRBJ2-7, with TRBD1 matching 10 bases. CDR1 and CDR2 from the germline V gene are GTSNPN and SVGIG (reference sequence). Trimming at V came to 4 bases and at J to 9 bases, leaving 6 bases not matched to a gene. The CDR3 consists of 12 residues. CDR3 loop: CAWTGQGIGQYF. For the CDR3, the DNA is TGTGCCTGGACGGGACAGGGGATAGGGCAGTACTTC. Full variable domain (remainder filled in from reference TRBV30 and TRBJ2-7): SQTIHQWPATLVQPVGSPLSLECTVEGTSNPNLYWYRQAAGRGLQLLFYSVGIGQISSEVPQNLSASRPQDRQFILSSKKLLLSDSGFYLCAWTGQGIGQYFGPGTRLTVT.

This clone was found once. The chain couples TRBV9 to TRBJ2-2; 10 bases are a match to TRBD2. V gave up 4 bases and J gave up 7 bases; unmatched junction bases: 4. The CDR3 totals 14 residues. The germline gives CDR1 SGDLS, CDR2 YYNGEE. For the CDR3, the DNA is TGTGCCAGCAGCCTAGCGGGAGATTACGGGGAGCTGTTTTTT. Translating it yields CASSLAGDYGELFF. Based on the CDR3 plus reference TRBV9 and TRBJ2-2, the full variable domain is DSGVTQTPKHLITATGQRVTLRCSPRSGDLSVYWYQQSLDQGLQFLIQYYNGEERAKGNILERFSAQQFPDLHSELNLSSLELGDSALYFCASSLAGDYGELFFGEGSRLTVL.

The V gene is TRBV10-3, the J gene TRBJ1-3; possible D gene TRBD1, 6 bases. The CDR3 has 16 residues. Looked up from germline, CDR1 is ENHRY and CDR2 is SYGVKD. Deletions cut 0 bases from V and 1 base from J, with 10 bases between. The DNA of the CDR3 is TGTGCCATCAGTGAGTCAACCGGGACATCTGGAAACACCATATATTTT. This encodes CAISESTGTSGNTIYF.

The chain is built from TRBV27 and TRBJ2-3; 8 bases agree with TRBD2. This CDR3 spans 17 amino acids. The V gene's germline CDR1 is MNHEY and CDR2 SMNVEV (reference sequence). V was pared by 3 bases and J by 2 bases, with 10 bases of the junction left unmatched. CDR3 amino acids: CASSFMGGRSSTDTQYF. The CDR3 DNA is TGTGCCAGCAGTTTCATGGGCGGGAGGTCTTCCACAGATACGCAGTATTTT.

This clone was recorded a few times. CDR3 residues: CASSTQAPGNTIYF. The CDR3 DNA follows: TGTGCCAGCAGCACCCAGGCCCCTGGAAACACCATATATTTT. V and J are TRBV5-4 and TRBJ1-3; D unclear. V was shortened by 4 bases and J by 2 bases, with 10 bases between the two germline ends. From germline, CDR1 is SGHNT and CDR2 YYREEE (reference sequence). The CDR3 consists of 14 residues. The whole variable domain, remainder taken from reference TRBV5-4 and TRBJ1-3, is ETGVTQSPTHLIKTRGQQVTLRCSSQSGHNTVSWYQQALGQGPQFIFQYYREEENGRGNFPPRFSGLQFPNYSSELNVNALELDDSALYLCASSTQAPGNTIYFGEGSWLTVV.

This chain connects TRBV10-3 to TRBJ1-1; unclear D gene. This CDR3 is 17 amino acids long. V lost 4 bases, J lost 2 bases, and 20 bases lay in between. The germline gives CDR1 ENHRY, CDR2 SYGVKD. For the CDR3, the DNA is TGTGCCATCAGTGGGGGAAGCGGGAGGGAACTCAACACTGAAGCTTTCTTT. Its protein product is CAISGGSGRELNTEAFF.

The chain has TRBV3-1 (or the pseudogene TRBV3-2) and TRBJ2-7; TRBD1 matches 8 bases. This CDR3 has 14 amino acids. The V and J ends lost 4 bases and 5 bases, in that order; junction bases with no gene match: 7. Germline V CDR1 and CDR2: LGHDT, YNNKEL (reference sequence). The DNA of the CDR3 is TGTGCCAGCAGCCTTGGACAGGGTGGCCACGAGCAGTACTTC. Translation: CASSLGQGGHEQYF.

The chain is built from TRBV4-3 and TRBJ2-1; 7 bases are a match to TRBD2. Germline assignment: CDR1 LGHNA and CDR2 YSLEER. V dropped 4 bases and J dropped 2; count of bases not matched to a gene: 5. The CDR3 sequence is 15 residues long. The CDR3 sequence is CASSLQRGAYNEQFF. CDR3 nucleotides: TGCGCCAGCAGCCTCCAGCGGGGAGCCTACAATGAGCAGTTCTTC.

This chain links TRBV11-2 with TRBJ1-4; D uncertain. Germline values: CDR1 SGHAT, CDR2 FQNNGV. V shed 1 base and J shed 7 bases, with 4 bases lying between them. The CDR3 loop spans 12 amino acids. The CDR3 sequence is CASSLGLEKLFF. The CDR3 nucleotides are TGTGCCAGCAGCTTAGGGCTTGAAAAACTGTTTTTT.

The J gene is TRBJ1-4, the V gene TRBV4-2; D is undetermined. V lost 0 bases to trimming and J lost 10 bases, with 6 bases between them. The germline V gene has CDR1 LGHNA and CDR2 YNFKEQ. The CDR3 contains 12 residues. CDR3 sequence reads: CASSQDRRKLFF. The CDR3 DNA reads TGTGCCAGCAGCCAAGATAGGAGAAAACTGTTTTTT.

This clone has just one count. The J gene is TRBJ1-2, the V gene TRBV6-8; 7 nucleotides match TRBD1. CDR3 length: 14 amino acids. Germline V CDR1 and CDR2: MNHGY, SAAAGT. V gave up 7 bases and J gave up 6 bases; unmatched junction bases: 11. CDR3 sequence (DNA): TGTGCCAGCAAATTATATAGGGGGCAGGATGGCTACACCTTC. This gives the protein CASKLYRGQDGYTF.

This CDR3 reads CASSRGTGANTGELFF. Here the CDR3 DNA reads TGCGCCAGCAGCCGTGGGACAGGGGCGAACACCGGGGAGCTGTTTTTT. V is TRBV4-1 and J is TRBJ2-2, with 10 bases identical to TRBD1. With V trimmed by 4 bases and J by 0 bases, 2 bases remained unmatched. The CDR3 is 16 residues long. Per the germline V gene, CDR1 is MGHRA and CDR2 is YSYEKL.

In this sample, this clone turned up once. The chain employs TRBV7-6 and TRBJ1-2, with 12 bases identical to TRBD1. After removal of 5 bases from V and 8 bases from J, the junction contained 9 bases not matched to a gene. In germline, CDR1 is SGHVS, CDR2 FNYEAQ. The CDR3 is 15 residues long. For the CDR3, the DNA is TGTGCCAGCAGCCCAGGGACAGGGGGCTTAGGAGGCTACACCTTC. This encodes CASSPGTGGLGGYTF.

The V gene is TRBV19, the J gene TRBJ1-1, with D possibly TRBD1 on 5 matching bases. V lost 7 bases and J 3 bases, leaving 21 bases between the germline ends. Per germline, CDR1 LNHDA and CDR2 SQIVND (reference sequence). The CDR3 length is 16 residues. CDR3 bases: TGTGCCAGTACCTCAAATGGGAGGGGCGCCGACACTGAAGCTTTCTTT. It encodes CASTSNGRGADTEAFF.

The gene calls are TRBV6-2 or TRBV6-3 and TRBJ2-7, with TRBD1 matching over 7 bases. The CDR3 covers 17 residues. Germline V gene sequence: CDR1 MNHEY, CDR2 SVGEGT. V lost 1 base, J lost 2 bases, and 11 bases stayed unmatched. CDR3 sequence reads: CASSYYVSGTEAYEQYF. DNA for the CDR3: TGTGCCAGCAGTTACTACGTCTCCGGGACAGAGGCCTACGAGCAGTACTTC.

The chain links TRBV5-8 to TRBJ1-5; D call uncertain. Germline V gene lookup returns CDR1 SGHTS and CDR2 YDEGEE. This CDR3 is built from 11 residues. V was cut by 5 bases and J by 9 bases, with 9 bases left in between. The CDR3: CASRSNGPQHF. CDR3 DNA sequence: TGTGCCAGCAGGTCCAACGGGCCCCAGCATTTT.

V is TRBV3-1 (or the pseudogene TRBV3-2) and J is TRBJ2-7; D is perhaps TRBD2 (5 bases). The germline gives CDR1 LGHDT, CDR2 YNNKEL (reference sequence). The ends were cut back, 0 bases at V and 2 bases at J, with 17 bases in the middle. The CDR3 sequence is 17 residues long. The CDR3 nucleotides read TGTGCCAGCAGCCAAGATACCCGTCGGAGCGGAACCTACGAGCAGTACTTC. Residues: CASSQDTRRSGTYEQYF.

The chain links TRBV19 to TRBJ1-2; D ambiguous. Trimming cost V 3 bases and J 8 bases, with 13 bases left between them. The CDR3 spans 13 residues. The germline V gene has CDR1 LNHDA and CDR2 SQIVND (reference sequence). The CDR3 nucleotides read TGTGCCAGTAGTATCTGGGAGTTCGACGGCTACACCTTC. Translating it yields CASSIWEFDGYTF.

This rearrangement joins TRBV6-1 to TRBJ1-2; no definite D call. The CDR3 spans 15 residues. The V and J ends lost 1 base and 4 bases respectively, with 13 bases between them. Germline lookup yields CDR1 MNHNS and CDR2 SASEGT. Here the CDR3 reads CASSEGGEGPYGYTF. CDR3 nucleotide sequence: TGTGCCAGCAGTGAAGGTGGGGAGGGCCCCTATGGCTACACCTTC.

The chain uses TRBV20-1 and TRBJ1-2, with D hard to call. Per germline, CDR1 DFQATT and CDR2 SNEGSKA (reference sequence). The CDR3 contains 11 residues. Trimming removed 3 bases at V and 3 bases at J, with 5 bases between. The CDR3, as DNA: TGCAGTGCTAGTCCTGACTATGGCTACACCTTC. Its protein is CSASPDYGYTF.

The chain couples TRBV7-9 to TRBJ2-5; no clear D. Trimming removed 5 bases at V and 5 bases at J, with 9 bases between. Looked up from germline, CDR1 is SEHNR and CDR2 is FQNEAQ (reference sequence). The CDR3 covers 12 residues. The CDR3 sequence: CASSPWAETQYF. The CDR3 DNA reads TGTGCCAGCAGCCCTTGGGCGGAGACCCAGTACTTC.

This clone occurred once. This chain links TRBV6-5 with TRBJ2-7; D is perhaps TRBD1 (5 bases). V was shortened by 10 bases and J by 0 bases, with 19 bases between the two germline ends. This CDR3 comprises 15 residues. CDR1 is MNHEY and CDR2 is SVGAGI in the germline V gene. The CDR3 DNA reads TGTGCCACCGACGAAGTGGACAAGCACTCCTACGAGCAGTACTTC. Its protein product is CATDEVDKHSYEQYF.

The rearrangement uses TRBV4-1 and TRBJ1-4, with 10 bases fitting TRBD1. V lost 5 bases and J lost 6; bases outside the gene matches: 6. CDR1 MGHRA and CDR2 YSYEKL come from the germline V gene. The CDR3 has 15 residues. The DNA for the CDR3 is TGCGCCAGCAGCGAAGTAGGGACAGGGGATGAAAAACTGTTTTTT. This encodes CASSEVGTGDEKLFF.

The chain carries TRBV27 and TRBJ2-7; D is possibly TRBD1 (6 bases). In germline, CDR1 is MNHEY, CDR2 SMNVEV (reference sequence). The CDR3 extends over 14 amino acids. Trimming took 7 bases from V and 4 from J, leaving 17 bases between them. CDR3 in amino acids: CASNPAGAIYEQYF. The CDR3 coding sequence is TGTGCCAGCAACCCGGCAGGGGCTATATACGAGCAGTACTTC.